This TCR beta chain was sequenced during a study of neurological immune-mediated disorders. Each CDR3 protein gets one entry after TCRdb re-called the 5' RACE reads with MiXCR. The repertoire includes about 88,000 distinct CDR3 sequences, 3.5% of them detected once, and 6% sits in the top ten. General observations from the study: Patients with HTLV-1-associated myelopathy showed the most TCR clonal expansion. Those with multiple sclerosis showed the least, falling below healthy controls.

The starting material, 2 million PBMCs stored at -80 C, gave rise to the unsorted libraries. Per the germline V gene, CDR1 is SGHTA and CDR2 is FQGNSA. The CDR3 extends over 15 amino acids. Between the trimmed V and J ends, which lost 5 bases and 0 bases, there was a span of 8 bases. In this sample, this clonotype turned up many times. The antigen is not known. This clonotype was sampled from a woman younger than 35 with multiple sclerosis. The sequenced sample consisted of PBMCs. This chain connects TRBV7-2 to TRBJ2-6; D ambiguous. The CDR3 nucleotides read TGTGCCAGCAGCCCCGTCGGCTCTGGGGCCAACGTCCTGACTTTC. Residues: CASSPVGSGANVLTF.